This TCR beta chain was recorded in a study of blood T cell repertoires in COVID-19. Study at large: Material from acute and convalescent COVID-19 was sourced from the United States, Italy and Spain. Nucleic acid was either cDNA or gDNA, and it came from T cells, B-cell-depleted T cells, or PBMCs.

In the source study's methods: From reference gene primer amplification, estimates of nucleated cell counts were derived. Only in-frame clones appear in the TCRdb table, and some are missing; sequencing was by immunoSEQ multiplex PCR. That table supplies the V and J calls and clone size; D and trimming were determined from the DNA. The sample consists of some 310,000 clones, about nine tenths of them appearing once. Germline assignment: CDR1 SEHNR and CDR2 FQNEAQ (reference sequence). This CDR3 is 12 amino acids long. V was trimmed by 7 bases and J by 11 bases, leaving 17 bases between them. Specimen: peripheral blood. The TCR sequence derives from a man aged 50-60 years with active or convalescent COVID-19. The chain carries TRBV7-9 and TRBJ1-2; D not certain. CDR3 DNA: TGTGCCAGCATTGGAGATAATCGAGGGTACACCTTC. Translating it yields CASIGDNRGYTF.